This T cell receptor (beta chain) was captured in a study of graft-versus-host responses after intestinal transplantation. Study background: Grafts that recipients had were multivisceral, liver-intestinal, or isolated intestinal transplants. All recipients got anti-thymocyte globulin induction, then tacrolimus and steroids for 2 to 4 years.

A remark on this clone: Its antigen remains unidentified.

Here immunoSEQ multiplex PCR was the method, and the copy in TCRdb shows in-frame clones only, minus some. The data hold more than 80,000 clones, with around 90% observed a single time. Germline V CDR1 and CDR2: MNHNS, SASEGT. V shed 5 bases and J 3 bases; nucleotides not matched to a gene: 5. CDR3 length: 15 amino acids. Whole-study findings and limits: Researchers found peak circulating GvH clone levels linked to early post-transplant HvG declines. GvH clones turned up in recipient marrow; some had shown up first in ileum or blood.

The chain combines TRBV6-1 with TRBJ2-1, with 9 bases that match TRBD1. The TCR comes from a human donor who received an intestinal transplant. The source was unstimulated CD4+ T cells sorted from spleen or lymph node cells, collected before intestinal transplant. The CDR3 DNA is TGTGCCAGCAGTACGGACAGGGGTTTCTACAATGAGCAGTTCTTC. Amino acids: CASSTDRGFYNEQFF.